The 9 T cell receptor beta chains below all came from one sample that was sequenced in a study of blood T cell repertoires in COVID-19 (dated by TCRdb to about 2020). The library was made by the immunoSEQ multiplex PCR assay. In its TCRdb copy, this immuneACCESS table keeps in-frame sequences only and misses some clones. Where compared with another copy, unresolved V genes explain less than half of these, and the others have no known cause. The sample table records more than 250,000 clones; more than 90% of these occur just once. The top ten constitute 18% of the sample. Sequences were obtained from PBMCs or T cells enriched from blood (not recorded which). All receptors derive from a woman aged 25 to 39 who had recovered from COVID-19.

This rearrangement joins TRBV27 to TRBJ2-2, with D possibly TRBD2 on 7 matching bases. Trimming cost V 1 base and J 0 bases, with 9 bases left between them. CDR1 MNHEY and CDR2 SMNVEV come from the germline V gene (reference sequence). The CDR3 totals 16 residues. CDR3 sequence reads: CASSLLGGPNTGELFF. CDR3 coding DNA: TGTGCCAGCAGTTTATTGGGGGGGCCGAACACCGGGGAGCTGTTTTTT.

This chain connects TRBV4-2 to TRBJ2-1, with 12 bases aligning to TRBD2. V lost 0 bases and J lost 5; bases outside the gene matches: 5. The CDR3 length is 17 residues. Germline CDR1 reads LGHNA; CDR2 reads YNFKEQ. The CDR3 loop reads CASSQDWLAGGNNEQFF. The CDR3 DNA is TGTGCCAGCAGCCAAGATTGGCTAGCGGGGGGGAACAATGAGCAGTTCTTC.

This clone was detected a few times. The chain couples TRBV28 to TRBJ1-1; D is possibly TRBD1 (5 bases). V dropped 6 bases and J dropped 0 bases, with 23 bases sitting between them. The CDR3 totals 18 residues. Germline V gene data show CDR1 as MDHEN and CDR2 as SYDVKM. The CDR3 loop reads CASRELQGSAIMNTEAFF. In nucleotides, the CDR3 is TGTGCCAGCAGGGAGCTGCAGGGAAGTGCGATTATGAACACTGAAGCTTTCTTT.

J is TRBJ1-1 and V is TRBV10-1; a weak D match, TRBD1 (6 bases). CDR1 is WNHNN, CDR2 SYGVQD, per germline (reference sequence). CDR3 length: 14 residues. Trimming took off 8 bases at V and 1 base at J, with 14 bases between the two ends. The CDR3 bases are TGCGCCAGCGGCTGGGGGCCGGGGAACACTGAAGCTTTCTTT. This encodes CASGWGPGNTEAFF.

The chain carries TRBV7-8 and TRBJ2-2; D is ambiguous. CDR3 length: 15 amino acids. From germline, CDR1 is SGHVS and CDR2 FQNEAQ. The V end lost 1 base, the J end lost 1 base, and 7 bases lay between the germline ends. CDR3 loop: CASSLVRQNTGELFF. CDR3 DNA sequence: TGTGCCAGCAGCTTAGTGAGACAGAACACCGGGGAGCTGTTTTTT.

The genes are TRBV12-5 and TRBJ1-1; 7 bases match TRBD1. J was trimmed by 5 bases and V by 9 bases; bases with no gene match: 9. Germline CDR1 LGHNT, CDR2 FRNRAP. There are 13 residues in the CDR3. The CDR3 DNA reads as TGTGCTAGCCTATTACAGGGGAGAACTGAAGCTTTCTTT. This gives the protein CASLLQGRTEAFF.

J is TRBJ2-7 and V is TRBV4-1; D remains unclear. Trimming pared 1 base from V and 0 bases from J, leaving 13 bases between. CDR1 and CDR2 from the germline V gene are MGHRA and YSYEKL. The CDR3 sequence is 16 residues long. The CDR3: CASSQVEAQSSYEQYF. As DNA, the CDR3 is TGCGCCAGCAGCCAAGTCGAGGCGCAAAGCTCCTACGAGCAGTACTTC.

J is TRBJ2-7 and V is TRBV18; 7 positions match TRBD2. Germline trimming cut 2 bases from V and 4 bases from J; bases unmatched to any gene: 8. This CDR3 has 15 residues. Looked up from germline, CDR1 is KGHSH and CDR2 is LQKENI. The CDR3 DNA reads TGTGCCAGCTCACCAGGTCTAGCGGAGACTTACGAGCAGTACTTC. This codes for CASSPGLAETYEQYF.

The rearrangement uses TRBV18 and TRBJ1-1; D is undetermined. V was shortened by 7 bases and J by 1 base, with 10 bases between the two germline ends. The CDR3 spans 13 residues. Germline V gene data show CDR1 as KGHSH and CDR2 as LQKENI. CDR3 sequence reads: CASFSSPNTEAFF. The CDR3 nucleotides are TGTGCCAGCTTCTCGTCTCCGAACACTGAAGCTTTCTTT.